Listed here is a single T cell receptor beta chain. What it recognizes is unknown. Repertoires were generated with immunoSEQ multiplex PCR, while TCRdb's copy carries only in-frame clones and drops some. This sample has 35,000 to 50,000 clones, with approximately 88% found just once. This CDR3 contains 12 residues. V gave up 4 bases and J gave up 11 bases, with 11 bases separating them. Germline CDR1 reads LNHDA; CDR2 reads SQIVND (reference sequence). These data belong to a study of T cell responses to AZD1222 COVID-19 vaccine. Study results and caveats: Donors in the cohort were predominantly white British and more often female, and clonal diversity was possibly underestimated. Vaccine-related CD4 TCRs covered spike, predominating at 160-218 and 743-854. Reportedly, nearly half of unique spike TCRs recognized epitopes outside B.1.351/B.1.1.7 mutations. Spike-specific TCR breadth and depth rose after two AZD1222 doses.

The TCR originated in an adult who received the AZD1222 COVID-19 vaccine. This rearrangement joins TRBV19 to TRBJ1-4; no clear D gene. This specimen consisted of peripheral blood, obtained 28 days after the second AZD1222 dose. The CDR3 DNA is TGTGCCAGTAGTAGCGGCCTACGGAAACTGTTTTTT. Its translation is CASSSGLRKLFF.